Listed here are 27 T cell receptor beta chains from one sample, sequenced in a study of T cells after yellow fever vaccination. One entry per CDR3 protein, called by TCRdb with MiXCR from the 5' RACE reads. The table records some 300,000 distinct CDR3 sequences, about 7.8% of them present only once. Sequenced here: PBMCs, sampled more than 40 days after the first yellow fever vaccination. All receptors derive from a man between 18 and 29 years old who received the YFV17D yellow fever vaccine.

V and J are TRBV15 and TRBJ1-3, with 7 bases matching TRBD1. The germline V gene encodes CDR1 LNHNV and CDR2 YYDKDF (reference sequence). V shed 3 bases and J 4 bases; nucleotides not matched to a gene: 3. The CDR3 is 14 residues long. In DNA, the CDR3 is TGTGCCACCAGCAGGCGGGACAGCGGAAACACCATATATTTT. Translation: CATSRRDSGNTIYF.

The V gene is TRBV7-2, the J gene TRBJ2-3; 10 bases line up with TRBD2. V lost 5 bases and J lost 5; bases outside the gene matches: 10. Germline-derived CDR1 and CDR2 are SGHTA and FQGNSA. The CDR3 loop spans 16 amino acids. CDR3 DNA sequence: TGTGCCAGCAGCCCTACAAGCGGGGGGGCCGTAGATACGCAGTATTTT. Protein sequence: CASSPTSGGAVDTQYF.

This clonotype was counted only a few times. The chain joins TRBV5-1 to TRBJ1-4, with TRBD1 as a possible D gene (6 bases). V shed 4 bases and J shed 8 bases, with 18 bases lying between them. There are 15 residues in the CDR3. Germline V gives CDR1 SGHRS, CDR2 YFSETQ. CDR3 DNA: TGCGCCAGCAGCATTACCAGGGGAATTAGGGAAAAACTGTTTTTT. Amino acids: CASSITRGIREKLFF.

The V and J genes are TRBV18 and TRBJ2-7, with D maybe TRBD1 (5 bases). Trimming left V 0 bases short and J 5 bases short, with 11 bases between. This CDR3 spans 14 amino acids. Germline V CDR1 and CDR2: KGHSH, LQKENI. The CDR3 region has the DNA TGTGCCAGCTCACCACCGTTCAGGGAAGACGAGCAGTACTTC. Its protein is CASSPPFREDEQYF.

This clonotype was observed a handful of times. The J gene is TRBJ2-1, the V gene TRBV30, with D tentatively TRBD1 (6 bases). This CDR3 region has 14 residues. Germline-derived CDR1 and CDR2 are GTSNPN and SVGIG (reference sequence). The V gene lost 1 base and the J gene lost 3 bases, with 10 bases spanning the gap. This chain's CDR3 is CAWSADSDYNEQFF. The DNA of the CDR3 is TGTGCCTGGAGTGCGGACAGTGACTACAATGAGCAGTTCTTC.

The chain combines TRBV10-3 with TRBJ1-2; D not resolved. From germline, CDR1 is ENHRY and CDR2 SYGVKD. There are 16 residues in the CDR3. V was trimmed by 8 bases and J by 6 bases, leaving 25 bases between them. In DNA form, the CDR3 reads TGTGCCATCGCAGGCCGGGCGGATTCCTTAAGTCATGGCTACACCTTC. It yields the protein CAIAGRADSLSHGYTF.

This clonotype was counted between two and nine times. V and J are TRBV9 and TRBJ2-6; TRBD1 might be the D (5 bases). Germline CDR1 reads SGDLS; CDR2 reads YYNGEE. The CDR3 is made up of 15 amino acids. V lost 0 bases, J lost 1 base, and 5 bases lay in between. CDR3 amino acids: CASSVAGSGANVLTF. CDR3 coding DNA: TGTGCCAGCAGCGTAGCAGGGTCTGGGGCCAACGTCCTGACTTTC.

This clonotype was seen only a few times. This chain links TRBV9 with TRBJ1-2; no reliable D call. Germline V gene lookup returns CDR1 SGDLS and CDR2 YYNGEE. The CDR3 totals 14 residues. V lost 0 bases, J lost 0 bases, and 6 bases lay in between. CDR3 bases: TGTGCCAGCAGCGTAGGAGCGTCTAACTATGGCTACACCTTC. It translates to CASSVGASNYGYTF.

The chain employs TRBV5-1 and TRBJ2-3; 8 bases match TRBD2. The CDR3 is made up of 17 amino acids. Germline V lookup: CDR1 SGHRS, CDR2 YFSETQ. Losses at the gene ends were 1 base for V and 4 bases for J; bases not matched to a gene: 11. The CDR3 protein is CASSLRGSGGAPDTQYF. The CDR3 bases are TGCGCCAGCAGCTTGAGAGGAAGCGGGGGTGCCCCAGATACGCAGTATTTT.

This clonotype was recorded a few times. The J gene is TRBJ2-1, the V gene TRBV4-3; no reliable D call. The CDR3 sequence is 14 residues long. V lost 0 bases to trimming and J lost 6 bases, with 9 bases between them. Germline V CDR1 and CDR2: LGHNA, YSLEER. The CDR3 nucleotides read TGCGCCAGCAGCCAAGATCGCTGGCTCAATGAGCAGTTCTTC. Protein product: CASSQDRWLNEQFF.

Details on this clonotype: The junction departs from germline at one end; a sequencing error may be responsible. The chain employs TRBV20-1 and TRBJ2-1; 11 nucleotides line up with TRBD2. The germline V gene has CDR1 DFQATT and CDR2 SNEGSKA (reference sequence). The CDR3 runs 16 residues. CDR3: CCARVPLAGGYNEQFF. The CDR3 region has the DNA TGCTGTGCTAGAGTCCCCCTAGCGGGGGGATACAATGAGCAGTTCTTC.

This clonotype was counted a few times. The CDR3 here is CASSQVRGGAWTGELFF. In nucleotides, the CDR3 is TGCGCCAGCAGCCAAGTCCGCGGGGGGGCATGGACCGGGGAGCTGTTTTTT. The rearrangement joins TRBV4-1 to TRBJ2-2; 9 nucleotides align to TRBD2. The CDR3 is made up of 17 amino acids. Per the germline V gene, CDR1 is MGHRA and CDR2 is YSYEKL. V was pared by 1 base and J by 5 bases, with 8 bases of the junction left unmatched.

This clonotype was observed a few times. The chain couples TRBV18 to TRBJ1-2; D perhaps matches TRBD1 (5 bases). Per germline, CDR1 KGHSH and CDR2 LQKENI. The CDR3 is 13 residues long. V dropped 8 bases and J dropped 6 bases, with 16 bases sitting between them. CDR3 nucleotides: TGTGCCAGCACTCCCCAGGGAGGTGATGGCTACACCTTC. Protein: CASTPQGGDGYTF.

The CDR3 DNA sequence: TGTGCCAGCAGCTGGACAGGGCGGGGGGACAATGAGCAGTTCTTC. Protein sequence: CASSWTGRGDNEQFF. V and J are TRBV27 and TRBJ2-1, with D possibly being TRBD1 or TRBD2 (8 bases each). The V gene lost 6 bases and the J gene lost 5 bases, with 17 bases spanning the gap. The CDR3 sequence is 15 residues long. Germline V CDR1 and CDR2: MNHEY, SMNVEV (reference sequence).

The J gene is TRBJ2-5, the V gene TRBV9; 14 bases map to TRBD2. The germline V gene encodes CDR1 SGDLS and CDR2 YYNGEE. J lost 2 bases, V lost 4 bases, and 10 bases had no gene match. The CDR3 is 18 residues long. As DNA, the CDR3 is TGTGCCAGCAGCTTTTCGGGACTAGCGGGGGCGGCACAAGAGACCCAGTACTTC. Amino acid sequence: CASSFSGLAGAAQETQYF.

This clonotype was observed a handful of times. The chain uses TRBV6-2 or TRBV6-3 and TRBJ2-7, with D tentatively TRBD2 (5 bases). V shed 8 bases and J shed 1 base, with 18 bases lying between them. Germline V gene data show CDR1 as MNHEY and CDR2 as SVGEGT. This CDR3 contains 15 residues. The CDR3 sequence: CASEGLAKISYEQYF. The CDR3 DNA follows: TGTGCCAGCGAAGGCCTAGCCAAAATATCCTACGAGCAGTACTTC.

CDR3 DNA: TGTGCCAGCAGTGAAGCAGGGGGGCGGGAGACCCAGTACTTC. Amino acids: CASSEAGGRETQYF. The V call is TRBV2, the J call TRBJ2-5; possibly TRBD1 or TRBD2 for D (6 bases each). This CDR3 spans 14 amino acids. CDR1 is SNHLY, CDR2 FYNNEI, per germline. The V end lost 0 bases, the J end lost 5 bases, and 10 bases lay between the germline ends.

V usage is TRBV19 and J usage is TRBJ1-2; D may be TRBD1 (6 bases). Germline assignment: CDR1 LNHDA and CDR2 SQIVND (reference sequence). V was trimmed by 3 bases and J by 4 bases, leaving 12 bases between them. The CDR3 extends over 14 amino acids. CDR3 sequence reads: CASSMVRTAYGYTF. DNA for the CDR3: TGTGCCAGTAGTATGGTGAGGACAGCCTATGGCTACACCTTC.

This clonotype was counted only a few times. The V gene is TRBV9, the J gene TRBJ2-5; TRBD2 matches 9 bases. V lost 1 base, J lost 0 bases, and 4 bases stayed unmatched. Germline-derived CDR1 and CDR2 are SGDLS and YYNGEE. The length of the CDR3 is 16 residues. CDR3 DNA: TGTGCCAGCAGCGTACAGACTAGCGGCGACCAAGAGACCCAGTACTTC. Translation gives CASSVQTSGDQETQYF.

The rearrangement joins TRBV6-2 or TRBV6-3 to TRBJ1-1; D not resolved. V lost 6 bases and J 0 bases, leaving 8 bases between the germline ends. The V gene's germline CDR1 is MNHEY and CDR2 SVGEGT. The CDR3 loop spans 13 amino acids. CDR3 in DNA: TGTGCCAGCAGCCGAAAGTTGAACACTGAAGCTTTCTTT. It encodes CASSRKLNTEAFF.

The rearrangement links TRBV7-2 to TRBJ2-5; D not certain. Deletions cut 5 bases from V and 5 bases from J, with 12 bases between. Germline CDR1 and CDR2: SGHTA and FQGNSA. This CDR3 spans 13 amino acids. The CDR3 region is CASSPISMETQYF. Written as DNA, the CDR3 is TGTGCCAGCAGCCCCATCTCAATGGAGACCCAGTACTTC.

The chain has TRBV10-3 and TRBJ2-3; D is ambiguous. The CDR3 loop spans 15 amino acids. Trimming removed 4 bases at V and 0 bases at J, with 11 bases between. Germline assignment: CDR1 ENHRY and CDR2 SYGVKD. CDR3 coding DNA: TGTGCCATCAGTGTAAGGATTACTAGCACAGATACGCAGTATTTT. This codes for CAISVRITSTDTQYF.

The CDR3 region is CASSLGGTGGPSNYGYTF. In DNA form, the CDR3 reads TGTGCCAGCAGTTTAGGGGGGACAGGGGGCCCCTCTAACTATGGCTACACCTTC. The chain has TRBV12-3 or TRBV12-4 and TRBJ1-2; TRBD1 agrees at 12 bases. V lost 1 base, J lost 0 bases, and 6 bases stayed unmatched. This CDR3 region has 18 residues.

The V call is TRBV4-1, the J call TRBJ2-7; 8 positions agree with TRBD2. Looked up from germline, CDR1 is MGHRA and CDR2 is YSYEKL. The junction had 10 bases not matched to a gene; V was cut back by 1 base and J by 2 bases. CDR3 size: 17 residues. In DNA, the CDR3 is TGCGCCAGCAGCCAAGGGAGTTCGGGGGGGGCCCCCTACGAGCAGTACTTC. The encoded protein is CASSQGSSGGAPYEQYF.

The rearrangement links TRBV5-1 to TRBJ2-7, with TRBD1 as a possible D gene (5 bases). In germline, CDR1 is SGHRS, CDR2 YFSETQ. V gave up 7 bases and J gave up 2 bases, with 13 bases separating them. CDR3 length: 13 residues. CDR3 in DNA: TGCGCCAGCTCTCAGGGATCCCCCTACGAGCAGTACTTC. Protein product: CASSQGSPYEQYF. The variable domain in full, completed from reference TRBV5-1 and TRBJ2-7, reads KAGVTQTPRYLIKTRGQQVTLSCSPISGHRSVSWYQQTPGQGLQFLFEYFSETQRNKGNFPGRFSGRQFSNSRSEMNVSTLELGDSALYLCASSQGSPYEQYFGPGTRLTVT.

The chain couples TRBV4-3 to TRBJ2-1; 7 bases fit TRBD1. The CDR3 consists of 17 residues. From germline, CDR1 is LGHNA and CDR2 YSLEER. V was clipped by 3 bases and J by 8 bases; unmatched bases: 16. CDR3 amino acids: CASSQGSVVSTGDEQFF. The CDR3 nucleotides are TGCGCCAGCAGCCAGGGATCAGTTGTTTCCACAGGGGATGAGCAGTTCTTC.

In its sample, this clonotype was seen a few times. The rearrangement uses TRBV5-1 and TRBJ2-7; D remains ambiguous. V dropped 3 bases and J dropped 4 bases, with 5 bases sitting between them. Germline CDR1 SGHRS, CDR2 YFSETQ. The CDR3 runs to 11 residues. The DNA of the CDR3 is TGCGCCAGCAGCTCGGAATACGAGCAGTACTTC. It translates to CASSSEYEQYF.